This TCR beta chain was found in a study of control samples from healthy donors and cancer patients. The trim removed 6 bases at V and 6 bases at J, leaving 10 bases unmatched. This CDR3 has 15 residues. The germline CDR1 and CDR2 sequences are SNHLY and FYNNEI. Data came from immunoSEQ multiplex PCR; TCRdb stores just in-frame clones and leaves some out. Of about 120,000 clones detected, roughly 90% appear once; the ten largest clones hold 40%. This receptor was taken from a man aged 50-59 years in good health. The chain employs TRBV2 and TRBJ2-2; 7 bases are a match to TRBD1. The sequencing input was blood. The CDR3 sequence: CASSLQTGVAGELFF. CDR3 DNA: TGTGCCAGCAGCCTACAAACAGGGGTCGCCGGGGAGCTGTTTTTT.